These 19 T cell receptor beta chains were sequenced from one sample in a study of T cell responses to AZD1222 COVID-19 vaccine. Profiled with immunoSEQ multiplex PCR; TCRdb holds only in-frame clones, not every one. The sample carries 95,000 to 150,000 clones, around 83% recorded once. Specimen: peripheral blood, collected 28 days after the second AZD1222 dose. Receptors originate from an adult who received the AZD1222 COVID-19 vaccine.

The V and J genes are TRBV4-1 and TRBJ1-2; the D is unclear. Germline V gene lookup returns CDR1 MGHRA and CDR2 YSYEKL. The CDR3 extends over 20 amino acids. The V end was cut by 0 bases, the J end by 0 bases, with 23 bases between. The CDR3 spells CASSQDEGPTTTAANYGYTF. CDR3 sequence (DNA): TGCGCCAGCAGCCAAGATGAAGGCCCTACCACGACGGCAGCTAACTATGGCTACACCTTC.

This clone was counted once. The J gene is TRBJ2-5, the V gene TRBV12-3 or TRBV12-4, with a tentative D call TRBD1 (5 bases). V lost 7 bases and J lost 3, with 12 bases in between. CDR3 length: 13 amino acids. In DNA, the CDR3 is TGTGCCAGCACTAGGACAAACGAAGAGACCCAGTACTTC. This gives the protein CASTRTNEETQYF.

The CDR3: CASSAGTGDNQPQHF. In DNA, the CDR3 is TGTGCCAGCAGCGCGGGGACAGGGGACAATCAGCCCCAGCATTTT. The chain recombines TRBV5-8 with TRBJ1-5, with 10 positions matching TRBD1. V lost 4 bases, J lost 3 bases, and 4 bases stayed unmatched. Germline V gene sequence: CDR1 SGHTS, CDR2 YDEGEE. The CDR3 sequence is 15 residues long.

This chain joins TRBV2 and TRBJ1-5; no clear D gene. V lost 1 base and J lost 3, with 13 bases in between. Germline loops: CDR1 SNHLY, CDR2 FYNNEI. This CDR3 is built from 16 residues. The CDR3 reads CASSEGGVLINQPQHF. CDR3 DNA: TGTGCCAGCAGTGAAGGGGGAGTCTTGATCAATCAGCCCCAGCATTTT.

About this clone itself: One junction end does not reproduce the germline sequence, and a read error may be involved. In nucleotides, the CDR3 is TGTGCCAGCAGCGTAACCGGGACAGGTATCAACGAGCAGTACTTC. It specifies CASSVTGTGINEQYF. This chain joins TRBV7-3 and TRBJ2-7, with 8 bases fitting TRBD1. Per germline, CDR1 SGHTA and CDR2 FQGTGA. The CDR3 runs to 15 residues.

This chain joins TRBV2 and TRBJ1-5, with 7 bases matching TRBD1. Germline V gene lookup returns CDR1 SNHLY and CDR2 FYNNEI. After removal of 6 bases from V and 13 bases from J, the junction contained 15 bases not matched to a gene. This CDR3 has 14 amino acids. CDR3 residues: CASRGDSLSLPQHF. Written as DNA, the CDR3 is TGTGCCAGCAGGGGGGACAGCCTCAGTCTGCCTCAGCATTTT.

The chain has TRBV27 and TRBJ1-6, with a tentative D call TRBD1 (6 bases). The ends were cut back, 8 bases at V and 8 bases at J, with 10 bases in the middle. Germline V gives CDR1 MNHEY, CDR2 SMNVEV (reference sequence). The CDR3 covers 12 residues. CDR3 sequence reads: CASGGGDSPLHF. CDR3 sequence (DNA): TGTGCCAGCGGAGGGGGGGATTCACCCCTCCACTTT.

The J gene is TRBJ1-5, the V gene TRBV10-2; no definite D call. Germline V lookup: CDR1 WSHSY, CDR2 SAAADI. V lost 6 bases, J lost 1 base, and 7 bases lay in between. The CDR3 totals 13 residues. CDR3 amino acids: CASRGASNQPQHF. DNA for the CDR3: TGCGCCAGCAGGGGCGCAAGCAATCAGCCCCAGCATTTT.

V gene TRBV6-6 combines with J gene TRBJ2-1; 8 nucleotides agree with TRBD1. V lost 2 bases, J lost 2 bases, and 5 bases stayed unmatched. CDR1 is MNHNY and CDR2 is SVGAGI in the germline V gene (reference sequence). This CDR3 is 16 amino acids long. CDR3 coding DNA: TGTGCCAGCAGTTACCCACAGGGGGTGGCCTACAATGAGCAGTTCTTC. Translating it yields CASSYPQGVAYNEQFF.

CDR3: CASSMGTGGGGELFF. The CDR3 nucleotides read TGTGCCAGTAGTATGGGGACAGGGGGCGGCGGGGAGCTGTTTTTT. The V and J genes are TRBV19 and TRBJ2-2; 12 bases are a match to TRBD1. V lost 3 bases and J lost 7; bases outside the gene matches: 3. The CDR3 consists of 15 residues. The germline V gene encodes CDR1 LNHDA and CDR2 SQIVND (reference sequence).

V and J are TRBV28 and TRBJ2-3; D is unclear. CDR1 and CDR2 (germline): MDHEN, SYDVKM. Trimming pared 2 bases from V and 11 bases from J, leaving 11 bases between. The CDR3 runs 12 residues. The CDR3 loop reads CASSLEIEVQYF. In DNA form, the CDR3 reads TGTGCCAGCAGTTTAGAAATAGAGGTGCAGTATTTT.

The genes are TRBV29-1 and TRBJ2-5, with TRBD1 identical over 9 bases. J was trimmed by 5 bases and V by 3 bases; bases with no gene match: 10. The CDR3 has 15 residues. The V gene's germline CDR1 is SQVTM and CDR2 ANQGSEA. In nucleotides, the CDR3 is TGCAGCGTTGACCGGGACAGGGTCAATCCCGAGACCCAGTACTTC. Its protein product is CSVDRDRVNPETQYF.

V usage is TRBV5-1 and J usage is TRBJ2-1, with D maybe TRBD1 (5 bases). Germline-derived CDR1 and CDR2 are SGHRS and YFSETQ. The CDR3 loop spans 18 amino acids. The V and J ends lost 0 bases and 4 bases respectively, with 20 bases between them. Written as DNA, the CDR3 is TGCGCCAGCAGCTTGGCGTGGTCGCCCCCCGACAGTTACAATGAGCAGTTCTTC. Residues: CASSLAWSPPDSYNEQFF.

CDR3 sequence (DNA): TGTGCCAGCAATCAGCTTTACACTGAAGCTTTCTTT. Protein: CASNQLYTEAFF. The chain combines TRBV6-5 with TRBJ1-1; D remains unclear. The germline gives CDR1 MNHEY, CDR2 SVGAGI. V lost 7 bases and J 3 bases, leaving 9 bases between the germline ends. CDR3 length: 12 residues.

This clone came up a few times. The chain recombines TRBV7-2 with TRBJ2-2; 7 bases are a match to TRBD2. V lost 1 base, J lost 2 bases, and 4 bases stayed unmatched. The germline V gene has CDR1 SGHTA and CDR2 FQGNSA. The CDR3 is 16 amino acids. Here the CDR3 reads CASSLVAGVNTGELFF. CDR3 nucleotide sequence: TGTGCCAGCAGCTTAGTTGCGGGGGTCAACACCGGGGAGCTGTTTTTT.

The J gene is TRBJ1-5, the V gene TRBV18; possible D gene TRBD1, 5 bases. This CDR3 has 14 amino acids. Between the trimmed V and J ends, which lost 4 bases and 7 bases, there was a span of 14 bases. The V gene's germline CDR1 is KGHSH and CDR2 LQKENI. The CDR3 protein is CASSRGREGQPQHF. DNA for the CDR3: TGTGCCAGCTCACGCGGCAGGGAAGGACAGCCCCAGCATTTT.

CDR3: CASSLVLEGGELFF. DNA for the CDR3: TGCGCCAGCAGCTTGGTCTTGGAGGGCGGGGAGCTGTTTTTT. This chain connects TRBV5-1 to TRBJ2-2; D is possibly TRBD2 (6 bases). V lost 0 bases, J lost 7 bases, and 10 bases lay in between. Per germline, CDR1 SGHRS and CDR2 YFSETQ. The CDR3 consists of 14 residues.

V usage is TRBV5-4 and J usage is TRBJ1-5; D not resolved. CDR1 is SGHNT, CDR2 YYREEE, per germline (reference sequence). Trimming left V 1 base short and J 6 bases short, with 14 bases between. The CDR3 is made up of 15 amino acids. In DNA form, the CDR3 reads TGTGCCAGCAGCTTGTTGGGAGATGAGATTCAGCCCCAGCATTTT. Its protein is CASSLLGDEIQPQHF.

The V gene is TRBV4-3, the J gene TRBJ1-6; perhaps TRBD1 as D (6 bases). V dropped 1 base and J dropped 1 base, with 11 bases sitting between them. Germline V lookup: CDR1 LGHNA, CDR2 YSLEER. The CDR3 spans 17 residues. The CDR3 coding sequence is TGCGCCAGCAGCCAAGGTTCGGGGGCGTCCTATAATTCACCCCTCCACTTT. Amino acids: CASSQGSGASYNSPLHF.